A selection of T cell receptor beta chains follows, all from one sample in a study of blood T cell repertoires in COVID-19. Generated by immunoSEQ multiplex PCR, the TCRdb table keeps only in-frame clones and is missing some. This sample has 300,000 to 400,000 clones; approximately 85% occur once, and the top ten carry just over 7%. Input material: peripheral blood. These receptor sequences come from a human donor in a cohort sampled during active COVID-19. CDR3s include the opening cysteine and the closing phenylalanine or tryptophan. Each record gives: CDR3 length, J gene, clone size, V gene, D gene, CDR3 protein, CDR3 DNA. A D gene is named only where the DNA matches it firmly. Rows give clone size only sometimes, using once, few, many, or a class for an expanded clone.

>13|TRBJ2-3|NA|TRBV7-8|NA
CASSLPRADTQYF
TGTGCCAGCAGCTTACCCAGGGCAGATACGCAGTATTTT
>17|TRBJ2-3|NA|TRBV7-8|NA
CASSYLAVMKFSDTQYF
TGTGCCAGCAGCTACCTGGCGGTCATGAAGTTTTCAGATACGCAGTATTTT
>17|TRBJ1-1|NA|TRBV27|TRBD1
CASSRPSKQGRITEAFF
TGTGCCAGCAGCCGCCCCTCTAAACAGGGGAGAATCACTGAAGCTTTCTTT
>11|TRBJ2-4|once|TRBV30|NA
CAWSVGGIQYF
TGTGCCTGGAGTGTAGGGGGCATTCAGTACTTC
>13|TRBJ1-2|NA|TRBV6-5|NA
CASGSRINYGYTF
TGTGCCAGCGGGAGCAGAATTAACTATGGCTACACCTTC
>12|TRBJ1-5|NA|TRBV24-1|NA
CATSDGESAQHF
TGTGCCACCAGTGACGGGGAGTCAGCCCAGCATTTT
>13|TRBJ1-2|NA|TRBV12-3/TRBV12-4|NA
CASSRQPNYGYTF
TGTGCCAGCAGCCGACAGCCTAACTATGGCTACACCTTC
>14|TRBJ1-4|NA|TRBV27|NA
CASSVSATNEKLFF
TGTGCCAGCAGTGTGTCTGCAACTAATGAAAAACTGTTTTTT
>16|TRBJ2-5|NA|TRBV7-9|TRBD1
CASSTTSDRGPETQYF
TGTGCCAGCAGCACAACGAGCGACAGGGGGCCGGAGACCCAGTACTTC
>14|TRBJ1-6|once|TRBV3-1/TRBV3-2|NA
CASSQGQASAPLHF
TGTGCCAGCAGCCAGGGGCAGGCTTCTGCACCCCTCCACTTT
>14|TRBJ1-2|NA|TRBV24-1|NA
CATSDEREAGGYTF
TGTGCCACCAGTGATGAAAGAGAGGCGGGAGGCTACACCTTC
>13|TRBJ1-1|NA|TRBV7-9|NA
CAGETGANTEAFF
TGTGCCGGAGAGACAGGAGCGAACACTGAAGCTTTCTTT
>14|TRBJ1-5|few|TRBV19|NA
CASSMAGGNQPQHF
TGTGCCAGTAGTATGGCGGGCGGTAATCAGCCCCAGCATTTT
>14|TRBJ1-5|NA|TRBV9|NA
CASSRSGIYQPQHF
TGTGCCAGCAGCCGTAGCGGGATTTATCAGCCCCAGCATTTT
>15|TRBJ1-1|once|TRBV7-9|TRBD1
CASSQGTGMNTEAFF
TGTGCCAGCAGCCAAGGGACAGGGATGAACACTGAAGCTTTCTTT
>15|TRBJ2-2|NA|TRBV2|NA
CASSYRRRDTGELFF
TGTGCCAGCAGCTACAGGAGAAGGGACACCGGGGAGCTGTTTTTT
>14|TRBJ1-1|NA|TRBV24-1|TRBD1
CATSAGTDSMKAFF
TGTGCCACCAGTGCCGGGACAGACAGTATGAAAGCTTTCTTT
>16|TRBJ2-3|NA|TRBV5-1|NA
CASSFLAQALTDTQYF
TGCGCCAGCAGCTTTCTAGCCCAGGCTTTGACAGATACGCAGTATTTT
>12|TRBJ2-7|NA|TRBV5-1|TRBD1
CASSGNRGQQYF
TGCGCCAGCAGCGGGAACAGGGGACAGCAGTACTTC
>13|TRBJ1-5|few|TRBV12-3/TRBV12-4|TRBD1
CASTPTGNQPQHF
TGTGCCAGCACTCCGACAGGGAATCAGCCCCAGCATTTT
>13|TRBJ2-3|NA|TRBV5-1|NA
CASSLTNGPPLYF
TGCGCCAGCAGCTTGACCAATGGGCCGCCCCTGTATTTT
>17|TRBJ1-2|NA|TRBV7-8|NA
CASSRKFQRGTIYGYTF
TGTGCCAGCAGCCGGAAATTCCAACGGGGTACCATCTATGGCTACACCTTC
>17|TRBJ1-2|NA|TRBV24-1|TRBD1
CATSHPSGTETRYGYTF
TGTGCCACCAGCCATCCCTCCGGGACAGAGACGAGGTATGGCTACACCTTC
>17|TRBJ1-4|NA|TRBV5-6|TRBD1
CASSLEDRRETNEKLFF
TGTGCCAGCAGCTTGGAGGACAGGCGAGAGACTAATGAAAAACTGTTTTTT
>15|TRBJ1-2|NA|TRBV6-5|TRBD1
CASSYSAGQGYGYTF
TGTGCCAGCAGTTACTCCGCCGGACAGGGGTATGGCTACACCTTC
>15|TRBJ1-5|once|TRBV2|TRBD1
CASSSDRASNQPQHF
TGTGCCAGCAGCAGCGACAGGGCCAGCAATCAGCCCCAGCATTTT
>18|TRBJ2-3|NA|TRBV6-1|TRBD1
CASSEILPGTENTDTQYF
TGTGCCAGCAGTGAAATCCTACCCGGGACAGAAAACACAGATACGCAGTATTTT
>13|TRBJ2-7|NA|TRBV27|NA
CASSSTGSYEQYF
TGTGCCAGCAGTTCAACGGGATCTTACGAGCAGTACTTC
>14|TRBJ1-5|NA|TRBV6-1|NA
CASSEAFSQGTQHF
TGTGCCAGCAGTGAAGCATTTTCGCAGGGAACCCAGCATTTT
>16|TRBJ1-2|NA|TRBV12-5|NA
CASGLVTSAGSSGYTF
TGTGCTAGTGGTTTGGTAACCTCTGCGGGCTCGAGTGGCTACACCTTC
>15|TRBJ1-2|NA|TRBV24-1|NA
CATSDPSQGSYGYTF
TGTGCCACCAGTGATCCCTCACAGGGATCCTATGGCTACACCTTC
>13|TRBJ2-4|NA|TRBV13|TRBD2
CASSLSGGNIQYF
TGTGCCAGCAGCTTAAGCGGGGGGAACATTCAGTACTTC
>17|TRBJ1-6|NA|TRBV3-1/TRBV3-2|NA
CASSQDPWRAQISPLHF
TGTGCCAGCAGCCAAGATCCCTGGCGGGCTCAAATTTCACCCCTCCACTTT